Sequencing of this T cell receptor beta chain was carried out in a study of shared clonotypes between healthy human individuals. Germline V CDR1 and CDR2: SGHAT, FQNNGV. The CDR3 consists of 13 residues. V gave up 1 base and J gave up 12 bases, with 15 bases separating them. The study ran the assay at deep level. Sequenced by immunoSEQ multiplex PCR; TCRdb stores in-frame clones only, minus some. The sample holds 600,000 or so clones, more than 95% seen once. Terminally differentiated effector memory CD45RA+ cells were excluded from the naive CD8 cells, which were CD45RO-negative and positively selected for CCR7.

This chain connects TRBV11-2 to TRBJ1-1; D gene uncertain. Sequenced material: naive CD8+ T cells sorted from blood. The receptor was derived from a man aged 25 to 40 in good health. The CDR3 spells CASSLGNRHSTFF. In DNA form, the CDR3 reads TGTGCCAGCAGCTTAGGAAACCGACATTCCACTTTCTTT.